A selection of T cell receptor beta chains follows, all from one sample in a study of monozygotic twins with inflammatory bowel disease. TCRdb derives one entry per CDR3 protein from the 5' RACE reads, leaving out DNA. The sample table sets out more than 300,000 distinct CDR3 sequences. Sequences were obtained from blood. These receptors all come from a human donor with ulcerative colitis or Crohn's disease, or a healthy co-twin of an affected twin (not recorded which). CDR3s include the opening cysteine and the closing phenylalanine or tryptophan.

V gene: TRBV3-1
J gene: TRBJ2-7
CDR3 protein: CASSQLDSSYEQYF

V gene: TRBV3-1
J gene: TRBJ1-2
CDR3 protein: CASSPGQGPLSSYGYTF

V gene: TRBV27
J gene: TRBJ2-7
CDR3 protein: CASSLRGGNLGEQYF

V gene: TRBV7-2
J gene: TRBJ2-1
CDR3 protein: CASSFRAAGTNEQFF

V gene: TRBV5-1
J gene: TRBJ2-1
CDR3 protein: CASSLTGDTEAEQFF

V gene: TRBV4-1
J gene: TRBJ2-3
CDR3 protein: CASSRDPDTQYF

V gene: TRBV27
J gene: TRBJ1-2
CDR3 protein: CASSLSPGHYGYTF

V gene: TRBV5-1
J gene: TRBJ2-3
CDR3 protein: CASSLNTGRLTDTQYF

V gene: TRBV20-1
J gene: TRBJ1-6
CDR3 protein: CSARDSLNSPLHF

V gene: TRBV25-1
J gene: TRBJ1-1
CDR3 protein: CASSEPGRRTEAFF

V gene: TRBV9
J gene: TRBJ1-1
CDR3 protein: CASSVDGTGHTEAFF

V gene: TRBV7-2
J gene: TRBJ1-2
CDR3 protein: CASSLNRLNYGYTF

V gene: TRBV28
J gene: TRBJ1-5
CDR3 protein: CASSLVTTVGSNQPQHF

V gene: TRBV7-9
J gene: TRBJ2-3
CDR3 protein: CASSTGTNVFTDTQYF

V gene: TRBV25-1
J gene: TRBJ2-4
CDR3 protein: CASSGGLAGAKNIQYF

V gene: TRBV20-1
J gene: TRBJ1-3
CDR3 protein: CSAGAGNTIYF

V gene: TRBV18
J gene: TRBJ2-3
CDR3 protein: CASSPLGGRGTHTDTQYF

V gene: TRBV5-6
J gene: TRBJ1-6
CDR3 protein: CASSLGWGNSPLHF

V gene: TRBV12-3/TRBV12-4
J gene: TRBJ1-2
CDR3 protein: CASGWIANYGYTF

V gene: TRBV6-2/TRBV6-3
J gene: TRBJ1-1
CDR3 protein: CASSYQIFGNTEAFF